Presented here are 20 T cell receptor beta chains from one specimen sequenced in a study of blood T cell repertoires in COVID-19. Data came from immunoSEQ multiplex PCR; TCRdb stores just in-frame clones and leaves some out. The sample yields 200,000 or so clones, approximately 88% seen once. Material: PBMCs or T cells enriched from blood (not recorded which). The receptors stem from a woman younger than 35 who had recovered from COVID-19.

CDR3 residues: CASSEGRSPFYEQYF. The CDR3 coding sequence is TGTGCCAGCAGTGAAGGACGGAGCCCCTTCTACGAGCAGTACTTC. The chain employs TRBV6-1 and TRBJ2-7; D is ambiguous. Per the germline V gene, CDR1 is MNHNS and CDR2 is SASEGT. This CDR3 contains 15 residues. Deletions cut 1 base from V and 3 bases from J, with 13 bases between.

J is TRBJ2-1 and V is TRBV30; 9 bases line up with TRBD1. This CDR3 comprises 14 residues. The V gene's germline CDR1 is GTSNPN and CDR2 SVGIG (reference sequence). Germline trimming cut 8 bases from V and 5 bases from J; bases unmatched to any gene: 10. For the CDR3, the DNA is TGTGCCCGAGCTAGGACAGGGGTCCACAATGAGCAGTTCTTC. It translates to CARARTGVHNEQFF.

CDR3 loop: CATSRGKGQETQYF. CDR3 nucleotides: TGTGCCACCAGCAGAGGGAAGGGGCAAGAGACCCAGTACTTC. The V call is TRBV15, the J call TRBJ2-5; D may be TRBD1 (5 bases). Per germline, CDR1 LNHNV and CDR2 YYDKDF (reference sequence). The V gene lost 1 base and the J gene lost 2 bases, with 8 bases spanning the gap. The CDR3 has 14 amino acids.

The chain has TRBV4-1 and TRBJ2-5; D ambiguous. Germline CDR1 MGHRA, CDR2 YSYEKL. Trimming shortened V by 0 bases and J by 2 bases, and 10 bases separated the two germline ends. This CDR3 comprises 15 residues. The CDR3 bases are TGCGCCAGCAGCCAAGATCCAGGTGTACAAGAGACCCAGTACTTC. Its translation: CASSQDPGVQETQYF.

The chain combines TRBV7-9 with TRBJ2-2, with 11 bases that match TRBD1. The CDR3 runs to 14 residues. J was trimmed by 6 bases and V by 5 bases; bases with no gene match: 2. The germline gives CDR1 SEHNR, CDR2 FQNEAQ (reference sequence). Written as DNA, the CDR3 is TGTGCCAGCAGCGGGGGACAGGGGGCCGGGGAGCTGTTTTTT. It encodes CASSGGQGAGELFF. Variable domain in full (rest from reference TRBV7-9 and TRBJ2-2): DTGVSQNPRHKITKRGQNVTFRCDPISEHNRLYWYRQTLGQGPEFLTYFQNEAQLEKSRLLSDRFSAERPKGSFSTLEIQRTEQGDSAMYLCASSGGQGAGELFFGEGSRLTVL.

This chain connects TRBV4-2 to TRBJ2-3, with a tentative D call TRBD2 (6 bases). Trimming cost V 4 bases and J 0 bases, with 14 bases left between them. The CDR3 loop spans 16 amino acids. CDR1 is LGHNA, CDR2 YNFKEQ, per germline. Here the CDR3 DNA reads TGTGCCAGCAGCCCACCGGTAGCGGCCAGCACAGATACGCAGTATTTT. Its translation is CASSPPVAASTDTQYF.

This rearrangement joins TRBV27 to TRBJ1-1; TRBD1 might be the D (6 bases). The CDR3 consists of 12 residues. V gave up 8 bases and J gave up 5 bases, with 12 bases separating them. Germline V CDR1 and CDR2: MNHEY, SMNVEV (reference sequence). The CDR3 DNA is TGTGCCAGCCGCACAGGGAAGACTGAAGCTTTCTTT. It is translated as CASRTGKTEAFF.

Only one count was recorded for this clone. V usage is TRBV19 and J usage is TRBJ1-6; 8 nucleotides line up with TRBD1. This CDR3 comprises 13 residues. The trim removed 5 bases at V and 10 bases at J, leaving 4 bases unmatched. In germline, CDR1 is LNHDA, CDR2 SQIVND (reference sequence). Here the CDR3 DNA reads TGTGCCAGTAGTGCCGACAGGGGATCACCCCTCCACTTT. This encodes CASSADRGSPLHF.

The V call is TRBV9, the J call TRBJ2-7, with 10 positions matching TRBD2. Germline CDR1 is SGDLS and CDR2 is YYNGEE. CDR3 length: 14 residues. With V trimmed by 2 bases and J by 4 bases, 3 bases remained unmatched. The CDR3, as DNA: TGTGCCAGCAGCGTTTCTAGCGGGGGATACGAGCAGTACTTC. Amino acids: CASSVSSGGYEQYF.

This chain uses TRBV7-8 with TRBJ2-7; tentative D call: TRBD2 (5 bases). The V gene lost 2 bases and the J gene lost 3 bases, with 17 bases spanning the gap. Germline lookup yields CDR1 SGHVS and CDR2 FQNEAQ. This CDR3 comprises 16 residues. This CDR3 is CASSLYRKLVYYEQYF. The CDR3 region has the DNA TGTGCCAGCAGCTTATATAGGAAACTAGTTTACTACGAGCAGTACTTC.

The chain couples TRBV12-3 or TRBV12-4 to TRBJ1-1; the D gene is possibly TRBD1 (5 bases). V dropped 6 bases and J dropped 4 bases, with 12 bases sitting between them. The CDR3 contains 13 residues. CDR3 amino acids: CASSGRVSTEAFF. CDR3 in DNA: TGTGCCAGCAGCGGCAGGGTAAGCACTGAAGCTTTCTTT.

The count of this clone is one. The V call is TRBV19, the J call TRBJ2-7, with D perhaps TRBD1 (6 bases). With 6 bases removed from V and 5 bases from J, the gap between germline ends came to 17 bases. CDR1 is LNHDA, CDR2 SQIVND, per germline (reference sequence). The CDR3 loop spans 14 amino acids. CDR3 amino acids: CASSADRTVNEQYF. The CDR3 coding sequence is TGTGCCAGTAGCGCCGACAGGACCGTAAACGAGCAGTACTTC.

This clone was counted once. In nucleotides, the CDR3 is TGTGCCAGCAGCCATTCAGGGGGCATGCACGGGGAGCTGTTTTTT. As protein: CASSHSGGMHGELFF. This chain connects TRBV3-1 (or the pseudogene TRBV3-2) to TRBJ2-2; TRBD1 agrees at 8 bases. CDR3 length equals 15 residues. From germline, CDR1 is LGHDT and CDR2 YNNKEL (reference sequence). J was trimmed by 7 bases and V by 3 bases; bases with no gene match: 7.

This clone has only one observation. This chain uses TRBV5-6 with TRBJ2-2; 9 bases align to TRBD2. V was pared by 4 bases and J by 7 bases, with 11 bases of the junction left unmatched. CDR1 SGHDT and CDR2 YYEEEE come from the germline V gene. CDR3 length: 16 residues. The CDR3 loop reads CASSATAGGRGGELFF. The CDR3 region has the DNA TGTGCCAGCAGCGCCACAGCGGGGGGCCGTGGCGGGGAGCTGTTTTTT. Variable domain in full (rest from reference TRBV5-6 and TRBJ2-2): DAGVTQSPTHLIKTRGQQVTLRCSPKSGHDTVSWYQQALGQGPQFIFQYYEEEERQRGNFPDRFSGHQFPNYSSELNVNALLLGDSALYLCASSATAGGRGGELFFGEGSRLTVL.

The chain combines TRBV20-1 with TRBJ2-1, with D possibly being TRBD2 (7 bases). The CDR3 is made up of 14 amino acids. Germline values: CDR1 DFQATT, CDR2 SNEGSKA (reference sequence). V shed 3 bases and J shed 8 bases, with 17 bases lying between them. In nucleotides, the CDR3 is TGCAGTGCTAGTATGTTCCGGGGGGCCTATGAGCAGTTCTTC. It translates to CSASMFRGAYEQFF.

About this clone: An end of the junction differs from the germline gene, which may be a read error. The CDR3 is CASSEARGQGIAF. CDR3 bases: TGTGCCAGCAGTGAAGCTAGGGGACAGGGCATAGCCTTC. The V call is TRBV6-1, the J call TRBJ1-2, with TRBD1 matching 9 bases. The germline CDR1 and CDR2 sequences are MNHNS and SASEGT. This CDR3 region has 13 residues.

V and J are TRBV27 and TRBJ1-2; 8 positions match TRBD1. From germline, CDR1 is MNHEY and CDR2 SMNVEV (reference sequence). Losses at the gene ends were 6 bases for V and 4 bases for J; bases not matched to a gene: 7. The CDR3 spans 14 residues. The CDR3 region has the DNA TGTGCCAGCAGACCCCAGGGGGCTGGCTATGGCTACACCTTC. It is translated as CASRPQGAGYGYTF.

V gene TRBV11-2 combines with J gene TRBJ2-5; D possibly corresponds to TRBD2 (6 bases). The V end was cut by 6 bases, the J end by 1 base, with 15 bases between. The CDR3 consists of 15 residues. Germline CDR1 and CDR2: SGHAT and FQNNGV. The CDR3 sequence is CASRGGRGFQETQYF. DNA for the CDR3: TGTGCCAGCAGGGGGGGACGGGGGTTCCAAGAGACCCAGTACTTC.

This clone was seen only a few times. V gene TRBV4-2 combines with J gene TRBJ2-2; possibly TRBD2 for D (6 bases). The CDR3 runs to 16 residues. Deletions cut 6 bases from V and 3 bases from J, with 17 bases between. Looked up from germline, CDR1 is LGHNA and CDR2 is YNFKEQ. The CDR3, as DNA: TGTGCCAGCAGACAATTCGTGGGGGAGGACACCGGGGAGCTGTTTTTT. This sequence encodes CASRQFVGEDTGELFF.

The V call is TRBV9, the J call TRBJ1-1; D perhaps matches TRBD1 (5 bases). CDR3 size: 14 residues. V shed 4 bases and J shed 2 bases, with 12 bases lying between them. The V gene's germline CDR1 is SGDLS and CDR2 YYNGEE. In nucleotides, the CDR3 is TGTGCCAGCAGCCCGGACACAACTAACACTGAAGCTTTCTTT. This encodes CASSPDTTNTEAFF.